This entry concerns a single T cell receptor (beta chain). The data were obtained in a study of blood T cell repertoires in COVID-19. Whole-study context: Acute and convalescent COVID-19 specimens originated in the United States, Italy and Spain. Sources were T cells, B-cell-depleted T cells, or PBMCs; the material itself was cDNA or gDNA.

Trimming removed 0 bases at V and 7 bases at J, with 15 bases between. Germline V gene sequence: CDR1 SGHTA, CDR2 FQGTGA. The length of the CDR3 is 16 residues. Original analysis: It was from reference gene primer amplification that nucleated cell counts were estimated. Repertoires were generated with immunoSEQ multiplex PCR, while TCRdb's copy carries only in-frame clones and drops some. V and J calls and clone size are copied from that table; D and trimming were computed from the DNA. The data contain roughly 82,000 clones, less than 95% of them seen just once; the ten biggest clones take up approximately 0.98%.

Sequences were obtained from peripheral blood. The TCR sequence derives from a woman between 45 and 65 years old in a cohort sampled during active COVID-19. The chain couples TRBV7-3 to TRBJ2-2; tentatively, D is TRBD2 (6 bases). CDR3 DNA: TGTGCCAGCAGCTTAACGGACCCCGGGGAGGTCGGGGAGCTGTTTTTT. Translation: CASSLTDPGEVGELFF.